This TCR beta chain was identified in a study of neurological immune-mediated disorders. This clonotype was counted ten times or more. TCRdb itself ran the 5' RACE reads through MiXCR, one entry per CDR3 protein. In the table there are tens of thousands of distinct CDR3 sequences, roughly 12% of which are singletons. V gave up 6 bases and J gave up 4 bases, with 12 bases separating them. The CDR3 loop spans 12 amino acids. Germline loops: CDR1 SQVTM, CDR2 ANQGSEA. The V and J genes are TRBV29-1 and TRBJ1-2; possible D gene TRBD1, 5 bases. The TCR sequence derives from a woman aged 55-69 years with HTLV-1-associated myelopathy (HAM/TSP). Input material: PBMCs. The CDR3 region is CSVDRGGYGYTF. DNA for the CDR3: TGCAGCGTCGATAGGGGAGGCTATGGCTACACCTTC. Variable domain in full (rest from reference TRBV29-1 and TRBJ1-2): SAVISQKPSRDICQRGTSLTIQCQVDSQVTMMFWYRQQPGQSLTLIATANQGSEATYESGFVIDKFPISRPNLTFSTLTVSNMSPEDSSIYLCSVDRGGYGYTFGSGTRLTVV.